Listed below are T cell receptor beta chains from one sample, sequenced in a study of shared clonotypes between healthy human individuals. TCRdb keeps only in-frame clones here, not all; method: immunoSEQ multiplex PCR. The sample holds about 320,000 clones, around nine tenths seen once. Material for sequencing was memory CD8+ T cells sorted from blood. These receptors all stem from a man between 18 and 35 years old in good health. Both conserved end residues are part of each CDR3. Fields, in order: V gene, J gene, D gene, CDR3 length, clone size, CDR3 protein, CDR3 DNA. A D gene is named only where the DNA matches it firmly. A row's size may be missing; if present it is once, few, many or a size class.

V gene: TRBV28
J gene: TRBJ1-2
D gene: -
CDR3 length: 14
clone size: -
CDR3 protein: CASSLSRGAYGYTF
CDR3 DNA: TGTGCCAGCAGTTTATCACGGGGCGCTTATGGCTACACCTTC

V gene: TRBV30
J gene: TRBJ1-2
D gene: -
CDR3 length: 15
clone size: -
CDR3 protein: CAWRDMRNRAYGYTF
CDR3 DNA: TGTGCCTGGAGGGATATGAGGAACAGGGCCTATGGCTACACCTTC

V gene: TRBV7-6
J gene: TRBJ2-2
D gene: -
CDR3 length: 13
clone size: -
CDR3 protein: CASSFLPSGELFF
CDR3 DNA: TGTGCCAGCAGCTTTTTACCGTCCGGGGAGCTGTTTTTT

V gene: TRBV6-1
J gene: TRBJ1-6
D gene: TRBD1
CDR3 length: 16
clone size: -
CDR3 protein: CASSETTGAYNSPLHF
CDR3 DNA: TGTGCCAGCAGTGAAACCACAGGGGCATATAATTCACCCCTCCACTTT

V gene: TRBV7-8
J gene: TRBJ2-7
D gene: -
CDR3 length: 12
clone size: -
CDR3 protein: CASRPTGSEQYF
CDR3 DNA: TGTGCCAGCAGACCTACAGGGTCCGAGCAGTACTTC

V gene: TRBV5-4
J gene: TRBJ1-6
D gene: TRBD1
CDR3 length: 15
clone size: -
CDR3 protein: CASSFADRVYSPLHF
CDR3 DNA: TGTGCCAGCAGCTTCGCAGACAGGGTGTATTCACCCCTCCACTTT

V gene: TRBV29-1
J gene: TRBJ1-4
D gene: -
CDR3 length: 13
clone size: -
CDR3 protein: CSVGERMNEKLFF
CDR3 DNA: TGCAGCGTAGGGGAACGGATGAATGAAAAACTGTTTTTT

V gene: TRBV7-8
J gene: TRBJ2-7
D gene: -
CDR3 length: 11
clone size: few
CDR3 protein: CASSLVDEQYF
CDR3 DNA: TGTGCCAGCAGCTTAGTCGACGAGCAGTACTTC

V gene: TRBV27
J gene: TRBJ2-3
D gene: -
CDR3 length: 14
clone size: -
CDR3 protein: CASSLGGTFDTQYF
CDR3 DNA: TGTGCCAGCAGTTTAGGCGGGACCTTTGATACGCAGTATTTT

V gene: TRBV30
J gene: TRBJ1-2
D gene: -
CDR3 length: 16
clone size: once
CDR3 protein: CAWELPRGEWNYGYTF
CDR3 DNA: TGTGCCTGGGAGCTCCCCCGGGGGGAGTGGAACTATGGCTACACCTTC

V gene: TRBV10-2
J gene: TRBJ1-1
D gene: -
CDR3 length: 13
clone size: few
CDR3 protein: CASSELFSAEAFF
CDR3 DNA: TGCGCCAGCAGTGAATTGTTTTCCGCTGAAGCTTTCTTT

V gene: TRBV15
J gene: TRBJ2-7
D gene: -
CDR3 length: 13
clone size: -
CDR3 protein: CAASSRTDYEQYF
CDR3 DNA: TGTGCCGCCAGCAGCCGGACAGACTACGAGCAGTACTTC

V gene: TRBV27
J gene: TRBJ1-5
D gene: TRBD1
CDR3 length: 14
clone size: -
CDR3 protein: CASTETGGNQPQHF
CDR3 DNA: TGTGCCAGCACCGAAACAGGGGGCAATCAGCCCCAGCATTTT

V gene: TRBV2
J gene: TRBJ2-2
D gene: -
CDR3 length: 14
clone size: -
CDR3 protein: CASSEWADPGELFF
CDR3 DNA: TGTGCCAGCAGTGAGTGGGCCGATCCCGGGGAGCTGTTTTTT

V gene: TRBV2
J gene: TRBJ1-1
D gene: -
CDR3 length: 13
clone size: -
CDR3 protein: CASGIGREVEAFF
CDR3 DNA: TGTGCCAGCGGTATCGGGAGGGAGGTTGAAGCTTTCTTT

V gene: TRBV29-1
J gene: TRBJ2-7
D gene: -
CDR3 length: 15
clone size: many
CDR3 protein: CSVEDGWGGNYEQYF
CDR3 DNA: TGCAGCGTTGAAGATGGGTGGGGGGGCAACTACGAGCAGTACTTC

V gene: TRBV27
J gene: TRBJ2-1
D gene: TRBD2
CDR3 length: 15
clone size: -
CDR3 protein: CASTPGLAGSLEQFF
CDR3 DNA: TGTGCCAGCACTCCCGGACTAGCGGGGTCGTTAGAGCAGTTCTTC

V gene: TRBV27
J gene: TRBJ1-1
D gene: TRBD1
CDR3 length: 13
clone size: -
CDR3 protein: CASSITGVTEAFF
CDR3 DNA: TGTGCCAGCAGTATCACAGGGGTCACTGAAGCTTTCTTT

V gene: TRBV27
J gene: TRBJ1-1
D gene: -
CDR3 length: 15
clone size: -
CDR3 protein: CASSLGPPANTEAFF
CDR3 DNA: TGTGCCAGCAGTTTAGGCCCCCCGGCAAACACTGAAGCTTTCTTT

V gene: TRBV2
J gene: TRBJ1-1
D gene: TRBD1
CDR3 length: 14
clone size: -
CDR3 protein: CASSATGTNTEAFF
CDR3 DNA: TGTGCCAGCAGCGCGACAGGGACGAACACTGAAGCTTTCTTT

V gene: TRBV6-5
J gene: TRBJ1-2
D gene: -
CDR3 length: 15
clone size: -
CDR3 protein: CASSYSEGFSYGYTF
CDR3 DNA: TGTGCCAGCAGTTACTCGGAGGGATTCTCCTATGGCTACACCTTC

V gene: TRBV7-2
J gene: TRBJ1-6
D gene: -
CDR3 length: 15
clone size: -
CDR3 protein: CASSLRDTFNSPLHF
CDR3 DNA: TGTGCCAGCAGCTTACGGGACACCTTTAATTCACCCCTCCACTTT

V gene: TRBV15
J gene: TRBJ1-1
D gene: -
CDR3 length: 12
clone size: -
CDR3 protein: CATSRMNTEAFF
CDR3 DNA: TGTGCCACCAGCAGAATGAACACTGAAGCTTTCTTT

V gene: TRBV11-3
J gene: TRBJ2-3
D gene: TRBD1
CDR3 length: 16
clone size: many
CDR3 protein: CASSLGPGGARDTQYF
CDR3 DNA: TGTGCCAGCAGCTTAGGGCCAGGGGGCGCAAGGGATACGCAGTATTTT